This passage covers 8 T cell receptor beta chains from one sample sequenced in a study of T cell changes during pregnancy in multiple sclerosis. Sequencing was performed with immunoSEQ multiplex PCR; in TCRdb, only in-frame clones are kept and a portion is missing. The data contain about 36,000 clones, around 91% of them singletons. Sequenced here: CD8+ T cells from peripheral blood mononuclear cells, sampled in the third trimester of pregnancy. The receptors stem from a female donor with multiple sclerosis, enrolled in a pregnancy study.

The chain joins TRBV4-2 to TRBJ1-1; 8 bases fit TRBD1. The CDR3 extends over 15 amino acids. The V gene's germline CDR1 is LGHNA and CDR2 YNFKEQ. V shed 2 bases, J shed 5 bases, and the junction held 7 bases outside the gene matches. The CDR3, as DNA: TGTGCCAGCAGCCAACCCGGACAGGGTTTAACTGAAGCTTTCTTT. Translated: CASSQPGQGLTEAFF.

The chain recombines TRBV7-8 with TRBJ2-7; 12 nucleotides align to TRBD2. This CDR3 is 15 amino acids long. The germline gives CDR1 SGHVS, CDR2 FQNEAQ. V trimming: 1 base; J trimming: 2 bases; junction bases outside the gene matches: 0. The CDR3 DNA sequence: TGTGCCAGCAGCTTAGGGACTAGCGGGACCTACGAGCAGTACTTC. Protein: CASSLGTSGTYEQYF.

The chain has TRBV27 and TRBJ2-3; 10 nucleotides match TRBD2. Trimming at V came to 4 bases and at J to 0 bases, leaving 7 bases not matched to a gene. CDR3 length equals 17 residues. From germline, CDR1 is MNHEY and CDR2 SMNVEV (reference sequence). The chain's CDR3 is CASSSPTTSGSTDTQYF. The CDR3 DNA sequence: TGTGCCAGCAGTTCCCCGACGACTAGCGGGAGCACAGATACGCAGTATTTT.

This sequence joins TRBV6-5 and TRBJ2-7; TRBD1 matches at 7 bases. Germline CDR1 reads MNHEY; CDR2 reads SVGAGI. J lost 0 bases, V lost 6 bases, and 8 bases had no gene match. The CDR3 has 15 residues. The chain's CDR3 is CASRAGTASSYEQYF. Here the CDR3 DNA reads TGTGCCAGCAGGGCAGGGACAGCGAGCTCCTACGAGCAGTACTTC.

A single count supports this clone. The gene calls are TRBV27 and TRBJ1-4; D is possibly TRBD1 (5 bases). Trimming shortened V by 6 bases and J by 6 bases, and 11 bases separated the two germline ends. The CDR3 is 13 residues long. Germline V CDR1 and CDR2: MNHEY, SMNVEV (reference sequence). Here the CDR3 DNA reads TGTGCCAGCAGCTGGGTAGGGGATGAAAAACTGTTTTTT. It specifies CASSWVGDEKLFF.

The CDR3 sequence is CASSQDSGSNTEAFF. The CDR3, as DNA: TGCGCCAGCAGCCAAGATAGCGGATCGAACACTGAAGCTTTCTTT. The chain couples TRBV4-3 to TRBJ1-1; D is unclear. V gave up 0 bases and J gave up 1 base, with 9 bases separating them. The germline V gene encodes CDR1 LGHNA and CDR2 YSLEER. The CDR3 contains 15 residues.

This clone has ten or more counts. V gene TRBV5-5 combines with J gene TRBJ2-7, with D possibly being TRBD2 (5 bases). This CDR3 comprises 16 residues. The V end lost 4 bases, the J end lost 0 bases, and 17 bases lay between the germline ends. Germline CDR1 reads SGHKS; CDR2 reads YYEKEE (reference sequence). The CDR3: CASSTFPEGSSYEQYF. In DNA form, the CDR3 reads TGTGCCAGCAGCACCTTTCCCGAGGGAAGCTCCTACGAGCAGTACTTC.

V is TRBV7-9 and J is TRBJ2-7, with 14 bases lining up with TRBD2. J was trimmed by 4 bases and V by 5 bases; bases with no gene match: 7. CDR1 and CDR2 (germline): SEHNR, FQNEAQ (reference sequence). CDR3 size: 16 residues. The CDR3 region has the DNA TGTGCCAGCAGCATAGGAGGGACTAGCGGGAGATACGAGCAGTACTTC. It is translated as CASSIGGTSGRYEQYF.